Listed here are 11 T cell receptor beta chains from one sample, sequenced in a study of CD8 T cells in ankylosing spondylitis. Study-wide findings and caveats: Ankylosing spondylitis blood appeared to be characterized by a TCR beta motif of 7 to 9 highly homologous variants.

One entry per CDR3 protein results from TCRdb running MiXCR on the 5' RACE reads. The sample includes under 850,000 distinct CDR3 sequences, around 19% of them seen just once. The antigens for these receptors are not known. Sequenced: blood, either unsorted or a sorted T cell fraction (not recorded which). The source of these receptors is a male donor with ankylosing spondylitis.

This clonotype was seen at least ten times. The chain employs TRBV4-3 and TRBJ2-7; D unresolved. Germline lookup yields CDR1 LGHNA and CDR2 YSLEER. The CDR3 consists of 14 residues. Trimming took 0 bases from V and 0 from J, leaving 6 bases between them. The DNA of the CDR3 is TGCGCCAGCAGCCAAGATACGGACTCCTACGAGCAGTACTTC. Translation gives CASSQDTDSYEQYF.

The chain carries TRBV5-1 and TRBJ2-1; 8 bases map to TRBD1. With V trimmed by 2 bases and J by 10 bases, 11 bases remained unmatched. The CDR3 is 15 residues long. The V gene's germline CDR1 is SGHRS and CDR2 YFSETQ. The CDR3 DNA is TGCGCCAGCAGCTTAGAGGACAGGGTCTCGTACGAGCAGTTCTTC. Protein product: CASSLEDRVSYEQFF.

This clonotype was observed a handful of times. The chain couples TRBV6-5 to TRBJ2-4; D is perhaps TRBD2 (6 bases). Trimming removed 2 bases at V and 2 bases at J, with 16 bases between. Germline CDR1 MNHEY, CDR2 SVGAGI. This CDR3 has 17 residues. The CDR3 sequence: CASSYLDSRGTKNIQYF. The DNA of the CDR3 is TGTGCCAGCAGTTACCTCGACAGCCGCGGGACCAAAAACATTCAGTACTTC.

V gene TRBV9 combines with J gene TRBJ2-7; 9 nucleotides match TRBD1. Trimming cost V 6 bases and J 4 bases; bases outside gene matches: 20. This CDR3 comprises 18 residues. Germline V gives CDR1 SGDLS, CDR2 YYNGEE. CDR3 sequence (DNA): TGTGCCAGCACCCCGTGGGACAGGGTCAGAGCTACAGAGTACGAGCAGTACTTC. It encodes CASTPWDRVRATEYEQYF.

This chain links TRBV20-1 with TRBJ2-5; D gene unclear. Germline V gives CDR1 DFQATT, CDR2 SNEGSKA (reference sequence). Trimming removed 5 bases from V and 1 base from J, with 20 bases in between. The CDR3 runs 16 residues. This CDR3 reads CSALTPVLLSQETQYF. The CDR3 DNA is TGCAGTGCTCTCACCCCCGTGCTCCTGAGCCAAGAGACCCAGTACTTC.

J is TRBJ1-6 and V is TRBV2, with 11 bases fitting TRBD1. V lost 0 bases, J lost 3 bases, and 4 bases stayed unmatched. CDR1 and CDR2 from the germline V gene are SNHLY and FYNNEI. This CDR3 region has 18 residues. CDR3 coding DNA: TGTGCCAGCAGTGAAGCAAGGACAGGGGGCTTCTATAATTCACCCCTCCACTTT. It encodes CASSEARTGGFYNSPLHF.

The V and J genes are TRBV4-3 and TRBJ2-1; 9 nucleotides match TRBD2. Germline V CDR1 and CDR2: LGHNA, YSLEER. V dropped 0 bases and J dropped 2; count of bases not matched to a gene: 5. This CDR3 has 17 amino acids. CDR3 in DNA: TGCGCCAGCAGCCAAGATCCGACTAGCGGTCCCTACAATGAGCAGTTCTTC. It encodes CASSQDPTSGPYNEQFF.

J is TRBJ2-1 and V is TRBV21-1; the D call in the table, TRBD2, was not verified against the DNA. TRBV21-1 is reported as a pseudogene. CDR3 length equals 19 residues. The CDR3 DNA follows: TGTGCCAGCAGCAAAGTACTAGCGGGAGCCTTTACCTCCTACAATGAGCAGTTCTTC. It codes for CASSKVLAGAFTSYNEQFF.

At least ten counts were recorded for this clonotype. The V call is TRBV12-3 or TRBV12-4, the J call TRBJ1-5, with 7 bases lining up with TRBD1. The junction had 4 bases not matched to a gene; V was cut back by 5 bases and J by 3 bases. The CDR3 loop spans 14 amino acids. As DNA, the CDR3 is TGTGCCAGCAGTCCCGGGACAGTCAATCAGCCCCAGCATTTT. This translates into CASSPGTVNQPQHF.

The chain employs TRBV14 and TRBJ2-7; 7 bases are a match to TRBD1. The germline gives CDR1 SGHDN, CDR2 FVKESK. The J segment lost 3 bases and the V segment lost 4 bases, leaving 6 bases of the junction unmatched. This CDR3 spans 14 amino acids. The CDR3: CASSRKGAYYEQYF. The CDR3 coding sequence is TGTGCCAGCAGCCGAAAGGGGGCTTACTACGAGCAGTACTTC.

The count of this clonotype is one. Compared with germline, one end of the junction differs, possibly owing to a read error. This rearrangement joins TRBV7-9 to TRBJ1-5; 8 nucleotides align to TRBD1. Per the germline V gene, CDR1 is SEHNR and CDR2 is FQNEAQ (reference sequence). The CDR3 spans 16 residues. CDR3 residues: CASSLVGQAENQHQHF. CDR3 nucleotides: TGTGCCAGCAGCTTAGTGGGACAGGCGGAGAATCAGCACCAGCATTTT.